A selection of T cell receptor beta chains follows, all from one sample in a study of brain T cells in children with intractable seizures. Sequencing was performed with immunoSEQ multiplex PCR; in TCRdb, only in-frame clones are kept and a portion is missing. This repertoire shows hundreds of thousands of clones, 93% found once; its top ten account for roughly 5.8%. The specimen comprised peripheral blood, sampled about 5 months after surgery. The receptors derive from a boy under two years old with tuberous sclerosis and intractable seizures. CDR3s include the opening cysteine and the closing phenylalanine or tryptophan. Fields, in order: D gene, V gene, clone size, J gene, CDR3 protein, CDR3 DNA. D genes are given only for firm matches. The size entry is marked missing in some rows and otherwise reads once, few, many or a size class.

>-|TRBV4-1|-|TRBJ2-1
CASSQEDTGNEQFF
TGCGCCAGCAGCCAAGAAGATACAGGGAATGAGCAGTTCTTC
>-|TRBV27|-|TRBJ1-5
CASNPTGSLYPYSNQPQHF
TGTGCCAGCAACCCGACAGGTTCTCTCTACCCCTATAGCAATCAGCCCCAGCATTTT
>-|TRBV19|-|TRBJ2-4
CASSPPGNGIQYF
TGTGCCAGTAGTCCCCCAGGGAACGGCATTCAGTACTTC
>-|TRBV2|-|TRBJ2-7
CASSEGRAVAEQYF
TGTGCCAGCAGTGAGGGCAGGGCCGTCGCCGAGCAGTACTTC
>TRBD1|TRBV2|few|TRBJ1-2
CASRTGGLSYGYTF
TGTGCCAGCAGGACAGGGGGCCTTAGCTATGGCTACACCTTC
>-|TRBV12-5|once|TRBJ1-3
CASGLLAGGPGNTIYF
TGTGCTAGTGGTTTGTTAGCCGGGGGACCCGGAAACACCATATATTTT
>TRBD1|TRBV24-1|-|TRBJ2-3
CATSDRYDGNPGTDTDTQYF
TGTGCCACCAGTGATCGATACGACGGGAACCCCGGGACAGACACAGATACGCAGTATTTT
>-|TRBV12-3/TRBV12-4|-|TRBJ2-2
CASSSTGELFF
TGTGCCAGCAGTTCGACGGGGGAGCTGTTTTTT
>-|TRBV7-3|-|TRBJ1-5
CASSSMRGDYAFNQPQHF
TGTGCCAGCAGCTCCATGAGAGGGGATTACGCCTTCAATCAGCCCCAGCATTTT
>-|TRBV11-3|-|TRBJ2-2
CASSFQYTGELFF
TGTGCCAGCAGCTTTCAATACACCGGGGAGCTGTTTTTT
>TRBD2|TRBV4-1|once|TRBJ2-2
CASSQVISGSDTGELFF
TGCGCCAGCAGCCAAGTCATAAGCGGGAGTGACACCGGGGAGCTGTTTTTT
>-|TRBV3-1/TRBV3-2|once|TRBJ1-2
CASSPGHNYGYTF
TGTGCCAGCAGCCCGGGACATAACTATGGCTACACCTTC
>TRBD2|TRBV5-1|-|TRBJ2-3
CASSLAGLMIGRADTQYF
TGCGCCAGCAGCTTGGCCGGACTAATGATAGGGAGGGCAGATACGCAGTATTTT
>-|TRBV18|-|TRBJ2-4
CASSPQGALAKNIQYF
TGTGCCAGCTCACCGCAGGGAGCTCTAGCCAAAAACATTCAGTACTTC
>TRBD1|TRBV7-3|-|TRBJ2-5
CASSPGQRETQYF
TGTGCCAGCAGCCCGGGACAGCGGGAGACCCAGTACTTC
>TRBD1|TRBV5-6|-|TRBJ1-5
CASSFGQGFQPQHF
TGTGCCAGCAGCTTCGGACAGGGATTTCAGCCCCAGCATTTT
>TRBD1|TRBV18|-|TRBJ2-3
CASVSGTGGFADTQYF
TGTGCCAGCGTATCCGGGACAGGGGGCTTCGCAGATACGCAGTATTTT
>-|TRBV12-3/TRBV12-4|-|TRBJ2-3
CASSYRTDTQYF
TGTGCCAGCAGTTATCGCACAGATACGCAGTATTTT
>-|TRBV19|-|TRBJ1-4
CASSIGSGLNEKLFF
TGTGCCAGTAGTATCGGGTCAGGGCTTAATGAAAAACTGTTTTTT
>-|TRBV12-3/TRBV12-4|-|TRBJ2-7
CASSHAGREQYF
TGTGCCAGCAGCCATGCGGGACGCGAGCAGTACTTC
>-|TRBV7-6|-|TRBJ1-5
CASSLNTDYQPQHF
TGTGCCAGCAGCTTAAATACGGATTATCAGCCCCAGCATTTT
>-|TRBV2|once|TRBJ1-5
CASSRSHQPQHF
TGTGCCAGCAGCAGGTCCCATCAGCCCCAGCATTTT
>-|TRBV9|-|TRBJ2-7
CASRGDSYEQYF
TGTGCCAGCAGGGGGGATTCCTACGAGCAGTACTTC
>TRBD2|TRBV19|-|TRBJ2-1
CASSLTSGGDNEQFF
TGTGCCAGTAGTTTGACTAGCGGGGGGGACAATGAGCAGTTCTTC
>-|TRBV5-1|-|TRBJ2-2
CASSLSPNTGELFF
TGCGCCAGCAGCTTAAGTCCGAACACCGGGGAGCTGTTTTTT
>-|TRBV5-1|-|TRBJ2-2
CASSLFVYGSTGELFF
TGCGCCAGCAGCTTGTTCGTTTACGGGTCCACCGGGGAGCTGTTTTTT
>-|TRBV19|-|TRBJ1-2
CASSDRSTSGYTF
TGTGCCAGTAGTGATCGCTCGACGAGCGGCTACACCTTC
>-|TRBV9|-|TRBJ2-1
CASSGGGTFSYNEQFF
TGTGCCAGCAGCGGTGGAGGGACTTTCTCCTACAATGAGCAGTTCTTC